This is a list of T cell receptor beta chains from one sample in a study of neurological immune-mediated disorders. Each CDR3 protein gets one entry after TCRdb re-called the 5' RACE reads with MiXCR. This table has 55,000 to 70,000 distinct CDR3 sequences, about an eighth appearing once. Input material: PBMCs. Every receptor here comes from a man aged 55 to 70 in good health. CDR3s include the opening cysteine and the closing phenylalanine or tryptophan. A D gene is named only where the DNA matches it firmly. The size of a clone is reported for some rows only, either as once, few or many, or as a class for expanded clones.

v_call	d_call	clone_size	j_call	cdr3_aa	cdr3_nt
TRBV12-3/TRBV12-4	NA	many	TRBJ1-4	CASSPRLGLTIIEKLFF	TGTGCCAGCAGTCCAAGACTGGGACTGACCATTATTGAAAAACTGTTTTTT
TRBV20-1	NA	many	TRBJ2-7	CSAQPSAGNSYEQYF	TGCAGTGCTCAACCTTCGGCGGGGAACTCCTACGAGCAGTACTTC
TRBV5-1	TRBD1	many	TRBJ2-7	CASSLQGGPLSEQYF	TGCGCCAGCAGCTTACAGGGGGGTCCCCTATCCGAGCAGTACTTC
TRBV7-9	NA	many	TRBJ1-6	CASSPILDRNSYNSPLHF	TGTGCCAGCAGCCCGATCCTAGACAGGAACTCCTATAATTCACCCCTCCACTTT
TRBV6-5	NA	many	TRBJ2-1	CASGGSTGALGDNEQFF	TGTGCCAGCGGGGGGTCCACAGGGGCCCTTGGAGACAATGAGCAGTTCTTC
TRBV7-2	NA	many	TRBJ2-7	CASSLGLQVSYEQYF	TGTGCCAGCAGCTTAGGCCTACAGGTCTCCTACGAGCAGTACTTC
TRBV27	NA	NA	TRBJ1-1	CASSLGRAFHTEAFF	TGTGCCAGCAGTTTGGGCAGAGCGTTTCACACTGAAGCTTTCTTT
TRBV12-3/TRBV12-4	NA	many	TRBJ1-2	CASSLQGGVDGYTF	TGTGCCAGCAGCTTACAGGGAGGGGTAGATGGCTACACCTTC
TRBV24-1	NA	many	TRBJ2-5	CATSDPLTVTGETQYF	TGTGCCACCAGTGATCCACTGACGGTCACGGGGGAGACCCAGTACTTC
TRBV3-1	NA	many	TRBJ2-1	CASSQRGANYNEQFF	TGTGCCAGCAGCCAACGAGGGGCCAACTACAATGAGCAGTTCTTC
TRBV7-2	TRBD1	many	TRBJ1-5	CASSIGTAYNQPQHF	TGTGCCAGCAGCATCGGGACAGCATACAATCAGCCCCAGCATTTT
TRBV20-1	NA	many	TRBJ2-5	CSAFGGGETQYF	TGCAGTGCTTTCGGGGGTGGAGAGACCCAGTACTTC
TRBV7-2	NA	many	TRBJ1-6	CASSLAAGKNSPLHF	TGTGCCAGCAGCTTAGCGGCAGGAAAGAACTCACCCCTCCACTTT
TRBV4-3	NA	once	TRBJ1-2	CASSPSPVGVDYVYTF	TGCGCCAGCAGCCCTTCCCCGGTGGGGGTCGACTATGTCTACACCTTC
TRBV4-2	NA	many	TRBJ2-3	CASSQDLMRGAVTDTQYF	TGTGCCAGCAGCCAAGATTTAATGAGGGGGGCGGTCACAGATACGCAGTATTTT
TRBV5-1	NA	few	TRBJ1-2	CASSLLDSNYGYTF	TGCGCCAGCAGCTTGTTGGACAGTAACTATGGCTACACCTTC
TRBV4-2	TRBD1	many	TRBJ1-5	CASSQFGQGGQPQHF	TGTGCCAGCAGCCAATTCGGACAGGGGGGGCAGCCCCAGCATTTT
TRBV10-3	NA	many	TRBJ1-1	CAISDTGSYTEAFF	TGTGCCATCAGTGATACGGGGTCGTACACTGAAGCTTTCTTT
TRBV7-9	NA	many	TRBJ1-6	CASSSPGYDNSPLHF	TGTGCCAGCAGCTCACCGGGTTACGATAATTCACCCCTCCACTTT
TRBV12-3/TRBV12-4	TRBD2	many	TRBJ2-3	CASNEALAGDTDTQYF	TGTGCCAGCAACGAGGCTCTAGCGGGGGACACAGATACGCAGTATTTT
TRBV5-5	NA	NA	TRBJ1-4	CASSLGMAGSTNEKLFF	TGTGCCAGCAGCTTAGGTATGGCTGGATCAACTAATGAAAAACTGTTTTTT
TRBV12-3/TRBV12-4	TRBD1	many	TRBJ1-1	CASTTGGRTEAFF	TGTGCCAGCACTACAGGGGGGAGGACTGAAGCTTTCTTT
TRBV9	NA	many	TRBJ2-5	CASSGGRGILQETQYF	TGTGCCAGCAGCGGAGGACGGGGCATACTTCAAGAGACCCAGTACTTC
TRBV10-3	NA	many	TRBJ2-6	CAISESTLTSGANVLTF	TGTGCCATCAGTGAGTCTACGCTTACCTCTGGGGCCAACGTCCTGACTTTC
TRBV5-1	NA	many	TRBJ2-3	CASSSGVFTADTQYF	TGCGCCAGCAGCTCGGGGGTTTTTACAGCAGATACGCAGTATTTT
TRBV20-1	NA	many	TRBJ2-7	CSARDLQGHEQYF	TGCAGTGCTAGAGATCTACAGGGCCACGAGCAGTACTTC
TRBV5-1	NA	many	TRBJ1-4	CASSLWQAGEKLFF	TGCGCCAGCAGCTTGTGGCAGGCGGGTGAAAAACTGTTTTTT
TRBV6-1	TRBD1	few	TRBJ1-1	CACKPTGRTEAFF	TGTGCCTGCAAGCCGACAGGGAGGACTGAAGCTTTCTTT
TRBV7-2	NA	many	TRBJ1-1	CASSLVLRRTEAFF	TGTGCCAGCAGCCTTGTCCTGCGTCGCACTGAAGCTTTCTTT
TRBV6-5	NA	NA	TRBJ2-7	CASSTRGARTYEQYF	TGTGCCAGCAGCACCCGGGGTGCCCGAACCTACGAGCAGTACTTC
TRBV7-2	TRBD1	many	TRBJ2-2	CASSFGTGGPGELFF	TGTGCCAGCAGCTTCGGGACAGGGGGCCCCGGGGAGCTGTTTTTT
TRBV6-6	NA	many	TRBJ2-2	CASSPGTRKAGELFF	TGTGCCAGCAGTCCCGGGACTCGTAAGGCCGGGGAGCTGTTTTTT
TRBV7-2	TRBD2	NA	TRBJ2-5	CVSSLAGGRETQYF	TGTGTCAGCAGCTTGGCGGGGGGCCGAGAGACCCAGTACTTC
TRBV5-1	TRBD1	many	TRBJ1-2	CASSLEGAIFYGYTF	TGCGCCAGCAGCTTGGAGGGGGCAATCTTCTATGGCTACACCTTC
TRBV7-2	TRBD1	many	TRBJ2-7	CASSTGTGSYEQYF	TGTGCCAGCAGCACCGGGACAGGGTCCTACGAGCAGTACTTC
TRBV5-1	NA	NA	TRBJ1-1	CASSLVPDSTGTEAFF	TGCGCCAGCAGCTTGGTCCCGGATAGCACTGGCACTGAAGCTTTCTTT
TRBV9	TRBD2	many	TRBJ2-5	CASSGAGGPRIGETQYF	TGTGCCAGCAGCGGAGCGGGGGGGCCGCGTATAGGAGAGACCCAGTACTTC
TRBV20-1	NA	many	TRBJ1-2	CSASGTLSNYGYTF	TGCAGTGCTTCGGGGACCCTCTCTAACTATGGCTACACCTTC
TRBV6-5	TRBD1	many	TRBJ2-7	CASSIGQGASYEQYF	TGTGCCAGCAGTATCGGACAGGGGGCTTCCTACGAGCAGTACTTC
TRBV29-1	TRBD1	many	TRBJ1-2	CSVEGQGARGYTF	TGCAGCGTGGAGGGACAGGGGGCCCGAGGCTACACCTTC
TRBV7-8	TRBD1	many	TRBJ2-7	CASSEGQAYEQYF	TGTGCCAGCAGCGAGGGACAGGCCTACGAGCAGTACTTC
TRBV20-1	NA	NA	TRBJ2-7	CSAEGTHYYEQYF	TGCAGTGCCGAGGGGACCCACTACTACGAGCAGTACTTC
TRBV18	NA	many	TRBJ2-5	CASSPRRQETQYF	TGTGCCAGCTCACCACGAAGGCAAGAGACCCAGTACTTC
TRBV6-5	NA	many	TRBJ2-1	CASSYSGLSGSYNEQFF	TGTGCCAGCAGTTACTCAGGGCTATCGGGCTCCTACAATGAGCAGTTCTTC
TRBV20-1	NA	many	TRBJ1-3	CSARDGGGDTIYF	TGCAGTGCTAGAGATGGGGGGGGAGACACCATATATTTT
TRBV6-6	NA	many	TRBJ1-1	CASSRLGGEGTEAFF	TGTGCCAGCAGTCGACTCGGGGGCGAGGGCACTGAAGCTTTCTTT
TRBV7-2	NA	few	TRBJ1-4	CASRPGRLNEKLFF	TGTGCCAGCAGACCGGGACGGCTGAATGAAAAACTGTTTTTT
TRBV28	NA	NA	TRBJ1-5	CVSSPANQPQHF	TGTGTCAGCAGCCCCGCCAATCAGCCCCAGCATTTT
TRBV20-1	TRBD2	many	TRBJ2-3	CSASDGGATDTQYF	TGCAGTGCTAGCGACGGGGGGGCAACAGATACGCAGTATTTT
TRBV20-1	NA	medium-sized	TRBJ1-5	CSARDPLGRGNQPQHF	TGCAGTGCTAGAGATCCTTTAGGGAGAGGGAATCAGCCCCAGCATTTT
TRBV4-3	TRBD2	many	TRBJ2-1	CASSQTSGGAYNEQFF	TGCGCCAGCAGCCAAACTAGCGGGGGGGCCTACAATGAGCAGTTCTTC
TRBV2	NA	few	TRBJ2-3	CASSEPSNTDTQYF	TGTGCCAGCAGTGAACCCAGCAACACAGATACGCAGTATTTT
TRBV18	NA	NA	TRBJ2-3	CASSPPSTDMQYF	TGTGCCAGCTCGCCTCCTTCGACAGATATGCAGTATTTT